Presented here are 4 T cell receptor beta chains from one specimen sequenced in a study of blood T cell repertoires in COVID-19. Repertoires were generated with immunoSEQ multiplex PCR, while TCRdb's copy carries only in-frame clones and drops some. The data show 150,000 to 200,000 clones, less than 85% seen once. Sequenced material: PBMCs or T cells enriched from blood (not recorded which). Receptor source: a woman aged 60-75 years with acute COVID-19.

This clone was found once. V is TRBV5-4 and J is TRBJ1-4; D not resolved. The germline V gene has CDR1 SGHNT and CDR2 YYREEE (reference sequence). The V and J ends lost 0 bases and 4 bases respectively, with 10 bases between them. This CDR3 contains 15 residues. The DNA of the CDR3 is TGTGCCAGCAGCTTGGGAGGCCACCTTAATGAAAAACTGTTTTTT. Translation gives CASSLGGHLNEKLFF.

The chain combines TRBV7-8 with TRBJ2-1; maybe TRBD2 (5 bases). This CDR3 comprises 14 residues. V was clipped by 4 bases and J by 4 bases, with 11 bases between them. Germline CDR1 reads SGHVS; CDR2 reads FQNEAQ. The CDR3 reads CASSSVRVYNEQFF. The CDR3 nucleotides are TGTGCCAGCAGCTCCGTGCGGGTGTACAATGAGCAGTTCTTC.

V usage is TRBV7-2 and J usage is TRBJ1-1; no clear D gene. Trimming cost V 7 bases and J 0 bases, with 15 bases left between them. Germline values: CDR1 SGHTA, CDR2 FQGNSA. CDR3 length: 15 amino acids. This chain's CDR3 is CASTPVGSLNTEAFF. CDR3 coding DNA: TGTGCCAGCACCCCGGTGGGCAGTCTGAACACTGAAGCTTTCTTT. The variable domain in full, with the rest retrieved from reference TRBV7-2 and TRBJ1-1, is GAGVSQSPSNKVTEKGKDVELRCDPISGHTALYWYRQSLGQGLEFLIYFQGNSAPDKSGLPSDRFSAERTGGSVSTLTIQRTQQEDSAVYLCASTPVGSLNTEAFFGQGTRLTVV.

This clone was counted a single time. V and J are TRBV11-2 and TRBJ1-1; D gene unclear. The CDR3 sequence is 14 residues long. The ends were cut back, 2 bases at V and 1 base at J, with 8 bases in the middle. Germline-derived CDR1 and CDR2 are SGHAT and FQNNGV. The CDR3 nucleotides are TGTGCCAGCAGCTTACTATACAGGAACACTGAAGCTTTCTTT. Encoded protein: CASSLLYRNTEAFF.